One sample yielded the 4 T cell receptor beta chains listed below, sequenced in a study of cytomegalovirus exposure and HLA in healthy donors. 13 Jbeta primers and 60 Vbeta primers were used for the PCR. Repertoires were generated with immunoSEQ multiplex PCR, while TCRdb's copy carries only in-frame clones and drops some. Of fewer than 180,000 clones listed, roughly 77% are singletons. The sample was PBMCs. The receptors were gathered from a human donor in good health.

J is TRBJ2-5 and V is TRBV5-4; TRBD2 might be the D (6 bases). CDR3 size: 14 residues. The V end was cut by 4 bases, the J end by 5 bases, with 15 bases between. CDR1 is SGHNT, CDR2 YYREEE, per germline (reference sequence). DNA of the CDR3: TGTGCCAGCAGCCTTATGACTAGGGAGGAGACCCAGTACTTC. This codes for CASSLMTREETQYF.

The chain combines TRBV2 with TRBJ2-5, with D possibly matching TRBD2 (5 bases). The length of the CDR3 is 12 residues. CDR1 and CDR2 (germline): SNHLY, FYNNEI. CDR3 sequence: CSGGEFQETQYF. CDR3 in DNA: TGTTCCGGAGGCGAGTTCCAAGAGACCCAGTACTTC.

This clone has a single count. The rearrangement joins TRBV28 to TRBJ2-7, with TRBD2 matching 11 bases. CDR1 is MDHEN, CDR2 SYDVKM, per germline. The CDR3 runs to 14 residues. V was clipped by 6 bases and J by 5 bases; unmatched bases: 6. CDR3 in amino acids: CASRNGLAGHEQYF. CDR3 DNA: TGTGCCAGCAGAAACGGACTAGCGGGCCACGAGCAGTACTTC.

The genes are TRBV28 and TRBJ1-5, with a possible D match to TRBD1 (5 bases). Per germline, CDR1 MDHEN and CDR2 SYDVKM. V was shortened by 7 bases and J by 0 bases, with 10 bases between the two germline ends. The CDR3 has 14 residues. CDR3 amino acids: CASKRGNSNQPQHF. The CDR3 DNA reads TGTGCCAGCAAAAGGGGCAATAGCAATCAGCCCCAGCATTTT.